The clone carrying this T cell receptor (beta chain) has more than one count but fewer than ten. What it recognizes is unknown. The germline gives CDR1 SGHNT, CDR2 YYREEE (reference sequence). V was clipped by 6 bases and J by 4 bases, with 19 bases between them. This CDR3 contains 16 residues. This sample was included in a study of cytomegalovirus exposure and HLA in healthy donors. Study-wide background: Of all 400 or so donors who were genotyped, under 90% belonged to the Caucasian-associated ancestry cluster.

Study findings and constraints: Cytomegalovirus-associated TCR beta chains were listed, numbering 150 to 200.

It was with 60 Vbeta and 13 Jbeta primers that the PCR ran. Only in-frame clones appear in the TCRdb table, and some are missing; sequencing was by immunoSEQ multiplex PCR. The sample shows around 210,000 clones, just under 80% of them seen only once. This chain connects TRBV5-4 to TRBJ2-2, with TRBD1 as a possible D gene (7 bases). This receptor was identified in a boy between 10 and 17 years old in good health and CMV-seronegative. The specimen was PBMCs. DNA for the CDR3: TGTGCCAGCACCCCTAACAGGGGAGGAGGCACCGGGGAGCTGTTTTTT. It specifies CASTPNRGGGTGELFF.